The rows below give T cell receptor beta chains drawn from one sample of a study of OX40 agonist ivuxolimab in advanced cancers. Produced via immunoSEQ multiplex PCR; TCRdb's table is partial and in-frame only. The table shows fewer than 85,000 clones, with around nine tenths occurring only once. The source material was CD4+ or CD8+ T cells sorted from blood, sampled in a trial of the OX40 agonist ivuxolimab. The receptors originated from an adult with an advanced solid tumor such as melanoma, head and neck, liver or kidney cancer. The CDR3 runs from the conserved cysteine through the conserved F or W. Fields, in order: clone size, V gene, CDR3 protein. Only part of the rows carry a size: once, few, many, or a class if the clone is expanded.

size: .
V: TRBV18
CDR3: CASSETGNSPLHF

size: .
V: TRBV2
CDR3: CASSPDRVEAFF

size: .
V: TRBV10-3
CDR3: CAISESAGGQGNTEAFF

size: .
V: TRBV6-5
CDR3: CASSSVGQGVYGYTF

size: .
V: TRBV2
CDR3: CASRAGHSGANVLTF

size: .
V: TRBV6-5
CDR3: CASNPGGAENYGYTF

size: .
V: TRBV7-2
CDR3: CASSRGAGANVLTF

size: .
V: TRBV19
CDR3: CASSITTTDTQYF

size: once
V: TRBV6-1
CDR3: CASSPQGAGNQPQHF

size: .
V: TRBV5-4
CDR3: CASSWGIAGATDTQYF

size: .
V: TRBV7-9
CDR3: CASSLREKLFF

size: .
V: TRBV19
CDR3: CASTPSGTRNLQETQYF

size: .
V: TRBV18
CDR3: CASSPPGTGVWDTEAFF

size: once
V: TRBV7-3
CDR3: CASSRQGSTDTQYF

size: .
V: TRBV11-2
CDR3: CASRPQQGEYSEQFF

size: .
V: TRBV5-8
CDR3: CASSLAGGSGNTIYF

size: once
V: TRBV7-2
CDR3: CASSQTGVSGANVLTF

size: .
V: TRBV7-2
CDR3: CASSLKGLAGGPSDTQYF

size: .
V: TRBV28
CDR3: CAIGQGNEKLFF

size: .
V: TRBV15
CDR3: CATGLDTQYF

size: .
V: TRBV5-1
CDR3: CASSLGLAGDFYPNEQFF

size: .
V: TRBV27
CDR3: CASRATPYGYTF

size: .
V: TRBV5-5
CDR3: CASSWDRGQPQHF

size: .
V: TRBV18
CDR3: CASSPRVGVGYEQYF

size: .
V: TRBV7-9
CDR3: CASSLVGQDNEQFF

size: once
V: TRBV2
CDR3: CASRRGEYDEQYF

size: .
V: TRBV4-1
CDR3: CASSQPDRENQPQHF

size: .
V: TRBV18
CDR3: CASSPKGSGTGELFF

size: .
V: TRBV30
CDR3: CAWTIQGAGQPQHF

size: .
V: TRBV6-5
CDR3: CASSARALGANVLTF

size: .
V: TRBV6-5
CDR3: CASSLAGTSEFYEQYF

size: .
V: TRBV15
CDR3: CATSRDSNTQYF

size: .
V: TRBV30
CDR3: CAWSGRTSGLAGKYNEQFF

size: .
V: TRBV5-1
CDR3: CASSSQGPQETQYF

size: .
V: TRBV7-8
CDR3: CASSLELEAYNEQFF

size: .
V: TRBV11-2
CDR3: CASSSTRDRGPREQYF

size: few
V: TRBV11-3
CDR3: CASSKASPEAFF

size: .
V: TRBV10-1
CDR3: CASSAQIQETQYF

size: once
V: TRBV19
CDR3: CASNKGLSPRTGELFF